The following is a T cell receptor (beta chain) sequence with its context. Its target is unknown. Brentuximab vedotin exposure varied, and every patient relapsed after autologous stem cell transplantation. Using immunoSEQ multiplex PCR, the repertoire was profiled, and TCRdb retains in-frame clones only, with some absent. The data show tens of thousands of clones, about 65% seen once. The CDR3 is made up of 16 amino acids. Germline V gives CDR1 MNHNY, CDR2 SVGAGI (reference sequence). V shed 5 bases and J 2 bases; nucleotides not matched to a gene: 9. This sample was taken from a study of PD-1 blockade in classical Hodgkin lymphoma. Whole-study findings and limits: Relapsed/refractory patients reportedly had lower baseline diversity than newly diagnosed patients. What drove the repertoire differences, possibly disease activity or prior therapy, has not been defined.

This sample comprised peripheral blood mononuclear cells (PBMCs), obtained at baseline. The receptor's source is a human donor with classical Hodgkin lymphoma. The chain links TRBV6-6 to TRBJ2-3; 8 bases match TRBD2. CDR3 region: CASSLPSGGYTDTQYF. The CDR3 DNA reads as TGTGCCAGCAGTCTCCCCAGCGGGGGATACACAGATACGCAGTATTTT.